These 8 T cell receptor beta chains were sequenced from one sample in a study of OX40 agonist ivuxolimab in advanced cancers. Sequencing was performed with immunoSEQ multiplex PCR; in TCRdb, only in-frame clones are kept and a portion is missing. The sample lists approximately 63,000 clones; around 87% were seen once. Sample: CD4+ or CD8+ T cells sorted from blood, taken in a trial of the OX40 agonist ivuxolimab. These receptors originate from an adult with an advanced solid tumor such as melanoma, head and neck, liver or kidney cancer.

This CDR3 reads CAWSVYEGERGYTF. CDR3 coding DNA: TGTGCCTGGAGTGTCTATGAGGGGGAGCGTGGCTACACCTTC. The chain employs TRBV30 and TRBJ1-2, with TRBD1 as a possible D gene (6 bases). V gave up 0 bases and J gave up 7 bases, with 15 bases separating them. CDR1 GTSNPN and CDR2 SVGIG come from the germline V gene (reference sequence). This CDR3 has 14 amino acids.

The V and J genes are TRBV7-9 and TRBJ2-7; D possibly matches TRBD1 or TRBD2 (5 bases each). Per the germline V gene, CDR1 is SEHNR and CDR2 is FQNEAQ (reference sequence). Trimming cost V 4 bases and J 0 bases, with 16 bases left between them. This CDR3 has 16 residues. The CDR3 DNA follows: TGTGCCAGCAGCTCCCCCCCCCGGGACGGCTCCTACGAGCAGTACTTC. The encoded protein is CASSSPPRDGSYEQYF.

This clone has a single count. The chain recombines TRBV27 with TRBJ1-2; the D gene is possibly TRBD1 (5 bases). CDR3 length: 13 residues. With 3 bases removed from V and 3 bases from J, the gap between germline ends came to 8 bases. Germline CDR1 MNHEY, CDR2 SMNVEV (reference sequence). CDR3 sequence: CASSFGADYGYTF. DNA of the CDR3: TGTGCCAGCAGTTTCGGGGCTGACTATGGCTACACCTTC.

The chain has TRBV7-9 and TRBJ1-4, with 7 bases identical to TRBD1. The CDR3 has 14 residues. V gave up 5 bases and J gave up 7 bases; unmatched junction bases: 7. Germline V CDR1 and CDR2: SEHNR, FQNEAQ (reference sequence). The CDR3 sequence: CASSLTGVGEKLFF. As DNA, the CDR3 is TGTGCCAGCAGCCTCACAGGGGTGGGTGAAAAACTGTTTTTT.

Only a few counts were recorded for this clone. The chain is built from TRBV9 and TRBJ2-2, with 7 bases fitting TRBD2. Germline V lookup: CDR1 SGDLS, CDR2 YYNGEE. V shed 0 bases, J shed 4 bases, and the junction held 9 bases outside the gene matches. This CDR3 contains 17 residues. This CDR3 reads CASSVGGGWGVTGELFF. The CDR3 coding sequence is TGTGCCAGCAGCGTAGGCGGGGGTTGGGGAGTCACCGGGGAGCTGTTTTTT.

In its sample, this clone was seen once. V usage is TRBV5-5 and J usage is TRBJ2-7, with 8 positions matching TRBD2. CDR3 length equals 16 residues. The ends lost 0 bases at V and 3 bases at J; junction bases unmatched: 8. Germline V gives CDR1 SGHKS, CDR2 YYEKEE (reference sequence). This CDR3 reads CASSLEGLAPLYEQYF. DNA for the CDR3: TGTGCCAGCAGCTTGGAAGGACTAGCCCCACTCTACGAGCAGTACTTC.

The table lists this clone with a count of one. The CDR3 DNA follows: TGTGCCAGTAGTCCTGGACAGGCAACCTACGAGCAGTACTTC. This codes for CASSPGQATYEQYF. The chain uses TRBV19 and TRBJ2-7; TRBD1 agrees at 7 bases. The germline gives CDR1 LNHDA, CDR2 SQIVND (reference sequence). The CDR3 totals 14 residues. V gave up 5 bases and J gave up 2 bases; unmatched junction bases: 6.

The rearrangement uses TRBV27 and TRBJ2-7; D tentatively reads TRBD1 or TRBD2 (5 bases each). The germline V and J ends were trimmed by 3 bases and 4 bases, with 13 bases remaining between them. This CDR3 contains 14 residues. Germline assignment: CDR1 MNHEY and CDR2 SMNVEV (reference sequence). CDR3 DNA: TGTGCCAGCAGTTTGAGAGGGACCGTATACGAGCAGTACTTC. It encodes CASSLRGTVYEQYF.